This T cell receptor beta chain derives from a study of T cells in Graves' hyperthyroidism and ophthalmopathy. Broader study findings: Classification by a 13 V-J model distinguished ophthalmopathy from stable hyperthyroidism. In the blood, most expanded thyroid clonotypes above 0.001 appeared as well.

From RNA transcripts, TCR beta CDR3 regions were amplified. The HTBI set primed first-round TCR CDR3 RT-PCR. TCRdb re-called the multiplex PCR reads with MiXCR, one entry per CDR3 protein. Of hundreds of thousands of distinct CDR3 sequences in the sample, around 15% are singletons; the top ten hold 3.8%. A remark on this clonotype: Its antigen is unidentified.

Between the trimmed V and J ends, which lost 6 bases and 0 bases, there was a span of 14 bases. The CDR3 totals 16 residues. Germline assignment: CDR1 MNHEY and CDR2 SMNVEV (reference sequence). The TCR comes from a woman younger than 45 with Graves' hyperthyroidism. The sample consisted of blood. J is TRBJ2-2 and V is TRBV27; tentatively, D is TRBD1 (5 bases). The CDR3 sequence: CASSLRADTNTGELFF. The CDR3 bases are TGTGCCAGCAGCCTCAGGGCGGATACGAACACCGGGGAGCTGTTTTTT.